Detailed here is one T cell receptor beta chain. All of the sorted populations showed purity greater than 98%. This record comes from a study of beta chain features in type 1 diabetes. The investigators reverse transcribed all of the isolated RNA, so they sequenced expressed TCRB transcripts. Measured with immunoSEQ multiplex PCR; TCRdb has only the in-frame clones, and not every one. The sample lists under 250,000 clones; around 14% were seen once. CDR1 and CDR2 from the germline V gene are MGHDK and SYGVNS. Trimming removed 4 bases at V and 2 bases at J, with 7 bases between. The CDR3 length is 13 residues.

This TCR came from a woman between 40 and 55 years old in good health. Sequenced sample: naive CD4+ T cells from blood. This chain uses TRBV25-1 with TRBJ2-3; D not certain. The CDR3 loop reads CASSAPVTDTQYF. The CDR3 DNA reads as TGTGCCAGCAGTGCCCCTGTCACAGATACGCAGTATTTT. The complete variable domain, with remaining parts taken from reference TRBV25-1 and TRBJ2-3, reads EADIYQTPRYLVIGTGKKITLECSQTMGHDKMYWYQQDPGMELHLIHYSYGVNSTEKGDLSSESTVSRIRTEHFPLTLESARPSHTSQYLCASSAPVTDTQYFGPGTRLTVL.